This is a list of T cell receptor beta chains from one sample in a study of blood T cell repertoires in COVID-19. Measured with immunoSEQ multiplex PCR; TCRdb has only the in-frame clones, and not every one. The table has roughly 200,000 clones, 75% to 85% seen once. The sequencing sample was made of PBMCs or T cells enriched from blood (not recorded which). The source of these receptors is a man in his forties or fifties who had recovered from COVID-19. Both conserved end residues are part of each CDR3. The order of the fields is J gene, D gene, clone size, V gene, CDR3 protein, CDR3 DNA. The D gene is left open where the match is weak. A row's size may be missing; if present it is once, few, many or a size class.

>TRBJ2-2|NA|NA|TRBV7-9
CASSPILTGPGELFF
TGTGCCAGCAGCCCGATTCTTACAGGGCCCGGGGAGCTGTTTTTT
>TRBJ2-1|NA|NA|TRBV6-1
CASSETTQGFEQFF
TGTGCCAGCAGTGAGACAACCCAGGGGTTCGAACAGTTCTTC
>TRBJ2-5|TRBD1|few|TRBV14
CASSQDRGTGTQYF
TGTGCCAGCAGCCAAGACAGGGGGACGGGGACCCAGTACTTC
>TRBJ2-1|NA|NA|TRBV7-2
CASGGREQHNEQFF
TGTGCCAGCGGTGGGCGAGAACAGCACAATGAGCAGTTCTTC
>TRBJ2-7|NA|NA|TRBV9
CASSGSGDLYEQYF
TGTGCCAGCAGCGGGAGCGGAGACTTATACGAGCAGTACTTC
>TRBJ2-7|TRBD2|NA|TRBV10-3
CAIALAGVHEQYF
TGTGCCATCGCTCTAGCGGGAGTCCACGAGCAGTACTTC
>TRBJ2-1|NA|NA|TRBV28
CASSLFGYMPLF
TGTGCCAGCAGTTTATTCGGGTATATGCCCCTCTTC
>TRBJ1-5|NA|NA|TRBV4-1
CASSQDFRVEVGNQPQHF
TGCGCCAGCAGCCAAGATTTCAGGGTGGAAGTGGGCAATCAGCCCCAGCATTTT
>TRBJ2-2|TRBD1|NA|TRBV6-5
CASRQGTGFTGELFF
TGTGCCAGCAGACAGGGGACAGGATTTACCGGGGAGCTGTTTTTT
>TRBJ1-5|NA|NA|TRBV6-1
CASSEWAPISNQPQHF
TGTGCCAGCAGTGAATGGGCTCCCATTAGCAATCAGCCCCAGCATTTT